One T cell receptor (beta chain) is described in this entry. This record comes from a study of blood T cell repertoires in COVID-19. Overall study context: Spain, Italy and the United States supplied samples that represented acute and convalescent COVID-19.

Trimming took 5 bases from V and 2 from J, leaving 9 bases between them. The CDR3 spans 13 residues. Germline V gene lookup returns CDR1 MDHEN and CDR2 SYDVKM. The authors' processing: Estimated nucleated cell counts came from reference gene primer amplification. Sequenced by immunoSEQ multiplex PCR; TCRdb stores in-frame clones only, minus some. For V, J and clone size, that table is used; D and trimming come from the DNA. The sample carries about 64,000 clones, roughly 78% recorded once. The chain recombines TRBV28 with TRBJ1-1; unclear D gene. The TCR sequence derives from a man aged 55-75 years with COVID-19, enrolled during active disease. Material for sequencing was peripheral blood. The CDR3 reads CASSINTNTEAFF. For the CDR3, the DNA is TGTGCCAGCAGTATAAACACCAACACTGAAGCTTTCTTT.